This T cell receptor beta chain is drawn from a study of blood T cells in healthy people across ages (dated by TCRdb to about 2015). About the study as a whole: In model experiments, roughly one uniquely barcoded TCR beta cDNA molecule per two T cells was captured by template switching. The donors were split into four age groups: young (average about 15 years), middle-aged (39), aged (62) and long-lived (more than 80). To avoid experimental bias, donors of different ages were distributed randomly across sequencing lanes. For two donors (one aged 18 to 29 and one aged 80 or older), the study analyzed two additional independent replicas of 1 million unique cDNA reads from the same blood draw. Age-related changes in TCR beta repertoire diversity were measured in the study by deep sequencing normalized with unique cDNA molecular identifiers.

Library prep was done by 5' RACE. The sequencing machine was an Illumina HiSeq 2500. A second roughly 6 to 11 cycle PCR used a sample-barcoded 5' primer and a J-beta primer mix. Each TCR beta cDNA molecule received a unique molecular identifier from a template-switch 5' adaptor carrying 12 random nucleotides. Each sample yielded at least 2.5 million CDR3-containing paired-end reads. The Mint cDNA synthesis kit, primed by a TRBC-specific oligonucleotide, was used to synthesize first-strand cDNA from all RNA. Following uracil-DNA glycosylase treatment, all cDNA underwent a first 18-cycle PCR with the universal primers M1SS and BC2_uni_R. The study's own analysis went as follows. For normalization, 1 million high-quality reads, each with a distinct molecular identifier, were randomly selected from each sample. Instead of being binned into consensus sequences, reads with shared molecular identifiers were discarded. MiTCR, set to a Q25 quality threshold and the strictest error-elimination algorithm, was used for CDR3 identification, clonotype clustering and error correction. Lower-bound total TCR beta diversity was estimated with a nonparametric unseen species model using Euler transformation. TCRdb reran the public reads through fastp at Q25 and MiXCR, keeping productive beta chains. Rows are combined by CDR3 protein, so each entry shows the most common genes and DNA. The V and J calls and clone size come from TCRdb's table, not from the authors' own analysis. The sample table lists some 1.5 million distinct CDR3 sequences, 25% to 30% of them with a count of one. Clones ranked in the top ten supply approximately 7.7% of the sample.

Remarks on this clonotype: It has no known antigen specificity. No quality values exist for individual bases; no much larger clone is one base distant.

From the cysteine through the phenylalanine, the CDR3 covers 11 amino acids. Only the CDR3 DNA is retained, 33 bases long and in frame from the first base. The trim is 5 bases for V and 6 bases for J, with a gap of 9 bases between the germline ends. CDR1 and CDR2, looked up from the germline V gene (reference sequence), are DFQATT and SNEGSKA. Donors were roughly 40 systemically healthy Caucasian individuals from Russia aged 6 to 90 years. Approximately 10 milliliters of peripheral blood were collected from each donor into EDTA-treated Vacutainer tubes. PBMCs were isolated by Ficoll-Paque density-gradient centrifugation, with at least 6.5 million obtained per sample. Trizol reagent was used to extract total RNA from PBMCs, with at least 6 micrograms per sample. The percentages of naive CD45RAhigh/CD27high T cells were determined by flow cytometry on a PBMC aliquot from every donor. The investigation overall reported the following: Compared with the aged group, the long-lived group had more naive CD4+ T cells, fewer expanded clones and increased TCR diversity, a pattern suggesting age selection. A strong correlation was found between observed TCR beta diversity and the percentage of naive T cells measured by flow cytometry. Observed TCR beta diversity per million T cells fell roughly linearly with age, and a significant reduction was already apparent by age around 36. Conclusive comparison of naive and antigen-experienced compartments was prevented by the profiling of bulk unsorted PBMCs. The CMV infection status of donors was not known, potentially confounding age-related changes in expanded clonotypes. Estimates of total diversity from one million sequenced T cells were regarded as lower bounds and underestimates.

Sequenced material: blood. This chain is built from TRBV20-1 and TRBJ2-3; TRBD2 is perhaps the D gene, given 6 matching bases. The source of this sequence is a woman between 25 and 40 years old in good health. The CDR3 here reads CSASLADTQYF. The nucleotide sequence reads as follows: TGCAGTGCTTCTCTAGCGGATACGCAGTATTTT.